The 8 T cell receptor beta chains in this list originate from one sample, sequenced in a study of blood T cells in healthy people across ages. The second PCR ran roughly 7 to 11 cycles with a sample-barcoded 5' primer and J-beta primers. TCRdb processed the 5' RACE reads anew with MiXCR; each CDR3 protein has one entry. The top ten hold approximately 0.75% of the sample, which has fewer than 1,200,000 distinct CDR3 sequences, about 25% seen once. This sample also appeared in a second study, on T cells of mothers and their children.

Sequences were obtained from blood. Every receptor here comes from a girl aged 2-15 years in good health.

This clonotype has only a few counts. The rearrangement links TRBV3-1 to TRBJ2-7; D might be TRBD1 (5 bases). Germline V gene lookup returns CDR1 LGHDT and CDR2 YNNKEL (reference sequence). With 5 bases removed from V and 4 bases from J, the gap between germline ends came to 27 bases. The CDR3 has 18 amino acids. The CDR3 is CASSTTVSGWGPPYEQYF. CDR3 nucleotides: TGTGCCAGCAGCACTACCGTATCCGGGTGGGGCCCTCCTTACGAGCAGTACTTC.

About this clonotype: A much larger clonotype is one base distant, so this may be a read error. The rearrangement joins TRBV7-9 to TRBJ2-1, with TRBD1 matching 11 bases. Germline CDR1 and CDR2: SEHNR and FQNEAQ (reference sequence). Trimming took 5 bases from V and 5 from J; bases not matched to a gene: 5. The CDR3 spans 15 residues. CDR3 DNA sequence: TGTGCCAGCAGCCCCCGGGACAGGGGGAACAATGAGCAGTTCTTC. Amino acid sequence: CASSPRDRGNNEQFF.

The chain recombines TRBV20-1 with TRBJ2-3; no clear D. CDR3 size: 14 residues. From germline, CDR1 is DFQATT and CDR2 SNEGSKA (reference sequence). Trimming removed 0 bases at V and 5 bases at J, with 12 bases between. This CDR3 reads CSARDLAAGDTQYF. The DNA of the CDR3 is TGCAGTGCTAGAGATCTTGCAGCAGGAGATACGCAGTATTTT.

This clonotype was seen more than once but under ten times. The gene calls are TRBV12-3 or TRBV12-4 and TRBJ2-7; TRBD1 or TRBD2 may be the D gene (5 bases each). The germline V and J ends were trimmed by 3 bases and 4 bases, with 16 bases remaining between them. The CDR3 contains 15 residues. CDR3 coding DNA: TGTGCCAGCAGTTTCCCGCCGGGACGGTTATACGAGCAGTACTTC. Amino acids: CASSFPPGRLYEQYF.

The V and J genes are TRBV6-1 and TRBJ2-4; no clear D gene. CDR1 is MNHNS, CDR2 SASEGT, per germline. The CDR3 sequence is 16 residues long. V lost 11 bases and J lost 5, with 25 bases in between. CDR3 bases: TGTGCCGGTAGTACAGTCCCCATGGAATGGCAAAACATTCAGTACTTC. It is translated as CAGSTVPMEWQNIQYF.

The J gene is TRBJ2-5, the V gene TRBV29-1, with a weak D call TRBD2 (6 bases). Trimming cost V 4 bases and J 7 bases, with 13 bases left between them. The CDR3 extends over 12 amino acids. Germline V CDR1 and CDR2: SQVTM, ANQGSEA. The CDR3 DNA reads as TGCAGCGTTGTGGGCGGGATTGGGACCCAGTACTTC. It yields the protein CSVVGGIGTQYF.

The V call is TRBV6-5, the J call TRBJ2-5, with D tentatively TRBD1 or TRBD2 (5 bases each). The germline V and J ends were trimmed by 1 base and 2 bases, with 11 bases remaining between them. Germline lookup yields CDR1 MNHEY and CDR2 SVGAGI. CDR3 length: 15 residues. The CDR3 region is CASSYFGTSQETQYF. In DNA form, the CDR3 reads TGTGCCAGCAGTTACTTTGGGACCAGTCAAGAGACCCAGTACTTC.

Points on this clonotype: At one of its ends the junction is not consistent with the germline gene, which may arise from a read error. V gene TRBV24-1 combines with J gene TRBJ2-7; 7 positions match TRBD1. CDR1 and CDR2 from the germline V gene are KGHDR and SFDVKD. The CDR3 contains 14 residues. The CDR3 sequence: CAASDLGQPYEQYF. The CDR3 DNA sequence: TGTGCCGCCAGTGATTTGGGACAGCCCTACGAGCAGTACTTC.